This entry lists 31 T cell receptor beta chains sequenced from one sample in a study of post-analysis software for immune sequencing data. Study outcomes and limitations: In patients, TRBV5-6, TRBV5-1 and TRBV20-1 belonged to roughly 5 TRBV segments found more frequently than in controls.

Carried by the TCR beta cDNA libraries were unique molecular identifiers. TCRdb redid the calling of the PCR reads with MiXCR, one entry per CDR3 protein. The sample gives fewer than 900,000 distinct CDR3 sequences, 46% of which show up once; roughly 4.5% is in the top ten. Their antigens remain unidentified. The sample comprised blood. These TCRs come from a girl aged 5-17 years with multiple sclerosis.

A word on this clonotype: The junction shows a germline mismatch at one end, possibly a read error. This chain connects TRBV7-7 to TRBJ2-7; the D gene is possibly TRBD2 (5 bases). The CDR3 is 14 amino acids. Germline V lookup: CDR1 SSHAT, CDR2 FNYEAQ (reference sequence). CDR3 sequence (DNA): TGTGCTAGCAGCTTACTAGGATCGATTGGCGAGCAGTACTTC. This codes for CASSLLGSIGEQYF.

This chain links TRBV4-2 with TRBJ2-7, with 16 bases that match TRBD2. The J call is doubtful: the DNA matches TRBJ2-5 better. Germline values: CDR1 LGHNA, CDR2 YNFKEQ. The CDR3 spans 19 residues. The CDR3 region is CASSQYLPGLAGGKETQYF. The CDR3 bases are TGTGCCAGCAGCCAGTACCTACCGGGACTAGCGGGAGGGAAAGAGACCCAGTACTTC.

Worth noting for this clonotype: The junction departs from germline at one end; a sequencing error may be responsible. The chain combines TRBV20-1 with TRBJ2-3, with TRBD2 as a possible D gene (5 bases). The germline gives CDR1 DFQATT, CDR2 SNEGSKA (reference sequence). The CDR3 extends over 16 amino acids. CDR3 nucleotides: TGCAGTGCCCCTGATAGCCGCAGATCTAGCACGGATACGCAGTATTTT. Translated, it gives CSAPDSRRSSTDTQYF.

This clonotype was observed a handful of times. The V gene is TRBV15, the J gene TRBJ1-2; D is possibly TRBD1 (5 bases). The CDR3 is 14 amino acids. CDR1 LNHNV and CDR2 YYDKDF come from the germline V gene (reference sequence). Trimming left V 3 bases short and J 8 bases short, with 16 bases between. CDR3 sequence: CATSSDGALPGYTF. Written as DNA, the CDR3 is TGTGCCACCAGCAGTGATGGGGCCTTGCCCGGCTACACCTTC.

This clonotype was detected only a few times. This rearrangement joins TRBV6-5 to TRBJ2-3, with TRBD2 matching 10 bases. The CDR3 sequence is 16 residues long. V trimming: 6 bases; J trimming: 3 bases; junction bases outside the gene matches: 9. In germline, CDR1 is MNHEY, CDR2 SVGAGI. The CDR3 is CASSFTSGESTDTQYF. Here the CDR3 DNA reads TGTGCCAGCAGCTTTACTAGCGGGGAGTCTACAGATACGCAGTATTTT.

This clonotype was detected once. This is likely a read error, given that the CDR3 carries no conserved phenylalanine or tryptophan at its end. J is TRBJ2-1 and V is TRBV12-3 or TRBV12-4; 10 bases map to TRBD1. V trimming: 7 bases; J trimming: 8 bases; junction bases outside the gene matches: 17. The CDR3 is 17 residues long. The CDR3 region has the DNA TGTGCCAGCACCACACCGTCCCCGGGACAGGGGCTACATGAGCAGTTCTCC. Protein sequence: CASTTPSPGQGLHEQFS.

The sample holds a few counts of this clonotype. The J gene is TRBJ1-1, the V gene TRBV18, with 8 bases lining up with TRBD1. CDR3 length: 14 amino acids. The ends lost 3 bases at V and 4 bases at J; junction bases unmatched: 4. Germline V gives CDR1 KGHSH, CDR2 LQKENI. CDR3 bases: TGTGCCAGCTCACCGACAGGGGTAGGCACTGAAGCTTTCTTT. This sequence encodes CASSPTGVGTEAFF.

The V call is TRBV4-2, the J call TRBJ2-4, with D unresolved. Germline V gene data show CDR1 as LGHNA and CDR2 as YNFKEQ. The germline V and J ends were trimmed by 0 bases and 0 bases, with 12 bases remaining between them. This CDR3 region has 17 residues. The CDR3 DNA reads TGTGCCAGCAGCCAAGATAAATCGGTACTAGCCAAAAACATTCAGTACTTC. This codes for CASSQDKSVLAKNIQYF.

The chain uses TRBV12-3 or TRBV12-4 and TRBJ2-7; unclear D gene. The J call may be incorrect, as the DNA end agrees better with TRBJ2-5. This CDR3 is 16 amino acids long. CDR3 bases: TGTGCCAGCAGTTCCCTTCTGGAGCGCAACCAAGAGACCCAGTACTTC. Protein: CASSSLLERNQETQYF.

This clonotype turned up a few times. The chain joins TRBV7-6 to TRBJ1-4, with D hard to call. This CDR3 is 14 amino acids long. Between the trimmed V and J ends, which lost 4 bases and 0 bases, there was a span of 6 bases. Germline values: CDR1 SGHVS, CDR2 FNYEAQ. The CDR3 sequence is CASSSTSTNEKLFF. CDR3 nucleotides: TGTGCCAGCAGCTCAACCTCAACTAATGAAAAACTGTTTTTT.

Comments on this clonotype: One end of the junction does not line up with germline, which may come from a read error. CDR3 sequence: CASSLWAYNEQFF. In DNA, the CDR3 is TGCGCCAGCAGTTTGTGGGCCTACAATGAGCAGTTCTTC. This chain links TRBV12-3 or TRBV12-4 with TRBJ2-1, with no clear D. The CDR3 length is 13 residues.

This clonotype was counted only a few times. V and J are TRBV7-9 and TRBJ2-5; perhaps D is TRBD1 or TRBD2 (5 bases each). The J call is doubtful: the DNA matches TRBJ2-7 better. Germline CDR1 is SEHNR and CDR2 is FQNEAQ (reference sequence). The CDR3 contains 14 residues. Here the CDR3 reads CASSRDPDFDEQYF. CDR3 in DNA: TGTGCCAGCAGCCGGGACCCCGATTTTGACGAGCAGTACTTC.

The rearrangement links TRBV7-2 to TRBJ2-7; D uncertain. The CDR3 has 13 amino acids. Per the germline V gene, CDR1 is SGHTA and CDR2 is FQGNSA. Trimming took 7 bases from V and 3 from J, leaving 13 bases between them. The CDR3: CASTLAEDYEQYF. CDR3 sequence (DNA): TGTGCCAGCACCCTTGCCGAGGACTACGAGCAGTACTTC.

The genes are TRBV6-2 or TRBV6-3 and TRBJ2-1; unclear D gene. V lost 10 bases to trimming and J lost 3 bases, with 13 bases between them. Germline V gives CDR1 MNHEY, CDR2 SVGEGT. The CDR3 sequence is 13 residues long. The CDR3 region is CATTLGGYNEQFF. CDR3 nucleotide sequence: TGTGCCACAACCCTGGGTGGCTACAATGAGCAGTTCTTC.

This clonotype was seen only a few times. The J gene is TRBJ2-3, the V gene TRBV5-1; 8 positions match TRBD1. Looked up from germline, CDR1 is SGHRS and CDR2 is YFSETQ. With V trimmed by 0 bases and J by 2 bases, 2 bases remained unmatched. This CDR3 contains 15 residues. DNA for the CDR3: TGCGCCAGCAGCTTGGGGGGACAGGTCACAGATACGCAGTATTTT. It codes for CASSLGGQVTDTQYF.

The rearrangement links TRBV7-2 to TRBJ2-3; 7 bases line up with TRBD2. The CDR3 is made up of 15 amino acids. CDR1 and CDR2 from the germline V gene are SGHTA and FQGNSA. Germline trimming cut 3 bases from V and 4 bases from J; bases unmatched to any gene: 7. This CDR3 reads CASSLRLAGADTQYF. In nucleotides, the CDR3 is TGTGCCAGCAGCTTGCGACTAGCAGGCGCAGATACGCAGTATTTT.

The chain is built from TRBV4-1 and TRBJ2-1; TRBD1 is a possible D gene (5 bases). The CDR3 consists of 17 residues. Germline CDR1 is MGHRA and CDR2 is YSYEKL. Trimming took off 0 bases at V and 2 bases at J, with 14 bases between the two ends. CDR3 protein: CASSQEWGGIAYNEQFF. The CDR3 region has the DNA TGCGCCAGCAGCCAAGAATGGGGCGGCATCGCCTACAATGAGCAGTTCTTC.

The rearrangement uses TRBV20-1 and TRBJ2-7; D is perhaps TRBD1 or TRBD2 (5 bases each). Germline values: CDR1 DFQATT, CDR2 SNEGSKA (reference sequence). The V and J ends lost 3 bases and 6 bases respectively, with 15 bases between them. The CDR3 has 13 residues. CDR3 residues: CSASLRERGEQYF. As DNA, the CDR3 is TGCAGTGCTAGTTTGAGGGAAAGGGGCGAGCAGTACTTC.

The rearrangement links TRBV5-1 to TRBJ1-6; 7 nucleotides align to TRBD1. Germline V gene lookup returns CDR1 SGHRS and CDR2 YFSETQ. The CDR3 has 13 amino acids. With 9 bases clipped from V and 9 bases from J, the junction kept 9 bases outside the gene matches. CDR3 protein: CATGTDGGSPLHF. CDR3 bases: TGCGCCACCGGGACAGATGGAGGTTCACCCCTCCACTTT.

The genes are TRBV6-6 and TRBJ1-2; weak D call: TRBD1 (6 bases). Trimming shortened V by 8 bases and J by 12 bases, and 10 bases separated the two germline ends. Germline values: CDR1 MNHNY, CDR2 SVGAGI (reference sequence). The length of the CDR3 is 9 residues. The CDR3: CASGQKNTF. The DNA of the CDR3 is TGTGCCAGCGGACAGAAGAACACCTTC.

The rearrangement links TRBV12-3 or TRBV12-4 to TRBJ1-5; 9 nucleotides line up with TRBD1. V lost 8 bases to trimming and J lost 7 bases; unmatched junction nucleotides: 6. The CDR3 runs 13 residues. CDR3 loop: CASRTGEYQPQHF. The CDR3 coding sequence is TGTGCCAGCCGGACAGGGGAGTACCAGCCCCAGCATTTT.

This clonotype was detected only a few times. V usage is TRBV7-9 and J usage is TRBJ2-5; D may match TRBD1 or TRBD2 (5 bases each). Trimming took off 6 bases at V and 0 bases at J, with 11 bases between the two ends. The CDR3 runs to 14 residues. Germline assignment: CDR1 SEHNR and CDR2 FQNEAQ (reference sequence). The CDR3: CASRPGGHQETQYF. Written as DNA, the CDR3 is TGTGCCAGCAGACCTGGGGGACACCAAGAGACCCAGTACTTC.

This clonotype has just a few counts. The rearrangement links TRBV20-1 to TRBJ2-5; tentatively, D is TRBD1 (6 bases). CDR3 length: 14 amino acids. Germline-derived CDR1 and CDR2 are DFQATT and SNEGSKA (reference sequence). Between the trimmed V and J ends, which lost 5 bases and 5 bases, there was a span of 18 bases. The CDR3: CSASGQGEGETQYF. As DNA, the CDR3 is TGCAGTGCTTCGGGACAAGGGGAAGGGGAGACCCAGTACTTC.

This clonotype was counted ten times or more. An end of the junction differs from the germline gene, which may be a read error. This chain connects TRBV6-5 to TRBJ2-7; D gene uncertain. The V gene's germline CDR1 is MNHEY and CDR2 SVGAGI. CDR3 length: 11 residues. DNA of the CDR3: TGTGCCAGCAGCGGATCCTCCGAGCAGTACTTC. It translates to CASSGSSEQYF.

CDR3 in DNA: TGTGCCAGCTCGCCGGGACTAGCGACCGAGCAGTACTTC. Translation: CASSPGLATEQYF. The genes are TRBV18 and TRBJ2-7; 10 bases are shared with TRBD2. The trim removed 6 bases at V and 6 bases at J, leaving 5 bases unmatched. In germline, CDR1 is KGHSH, CDR2 LQKENI. The CDR3 has 13 residues.

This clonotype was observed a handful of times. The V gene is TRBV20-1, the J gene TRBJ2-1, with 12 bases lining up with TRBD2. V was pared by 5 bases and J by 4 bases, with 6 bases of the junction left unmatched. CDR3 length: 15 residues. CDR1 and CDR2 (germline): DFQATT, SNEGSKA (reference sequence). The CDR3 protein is CSAFGLAGWYNEQFF. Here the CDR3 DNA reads TGCAGTGCTTTCGGACTAGCGGGGTGGTACAATGAGCAGTTCTTC.

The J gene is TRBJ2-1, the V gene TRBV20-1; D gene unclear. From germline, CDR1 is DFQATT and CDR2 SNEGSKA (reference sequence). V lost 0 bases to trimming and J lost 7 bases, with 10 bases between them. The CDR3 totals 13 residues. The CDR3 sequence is CSARDPTRNEQFF. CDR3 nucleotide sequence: TGCAGTGCTAGAGACCCTACTCGGAATGAGCAGTTCTTC.

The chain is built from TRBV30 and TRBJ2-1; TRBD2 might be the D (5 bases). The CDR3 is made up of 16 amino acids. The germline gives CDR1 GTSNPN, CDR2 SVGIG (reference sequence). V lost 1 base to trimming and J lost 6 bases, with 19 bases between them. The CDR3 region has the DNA TGTGCCTGGAGTGCTGCTAGCACCCACCCCGGCAATGAGCAGTTCTTC. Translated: CAWSAASTHPGNEQFF.

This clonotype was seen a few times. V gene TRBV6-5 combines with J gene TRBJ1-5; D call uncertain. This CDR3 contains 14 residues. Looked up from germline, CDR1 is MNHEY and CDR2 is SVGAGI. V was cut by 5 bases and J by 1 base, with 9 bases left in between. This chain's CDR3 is CASSKTLSNQPQHF. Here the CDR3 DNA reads TGTGCCAGCAGTAAGACACTAAGCAATCAGCCCCAGCATTTT.

The CDR3 nucleotides are TGCAGTGCTAGAGACCACGGGAGGCACTCTCCCGCGAACACCGGGGAGCTGTTTTTT. Translation: CSARDHGRHSPANTGELFF. V is TRBV20-1 and J is TRBJ2-2; TRBD2 aligns across 7 bases. The trim removed 0 bases at V and 0 bases at J, leaving 13 bases unmatched. CDR3 length: 19 amino acids. The germline V gene encodes CDR1 DFQATT and CDR2 SNEGSKA (reference sequence).

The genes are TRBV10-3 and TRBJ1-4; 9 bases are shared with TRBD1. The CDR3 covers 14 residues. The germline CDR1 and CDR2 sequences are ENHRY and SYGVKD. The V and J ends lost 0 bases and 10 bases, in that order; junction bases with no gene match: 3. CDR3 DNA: TGTGCCATCAGTGAGTCGGAGGACAGGGGAAAACTGTTTTTT. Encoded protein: CAISESEDRGKLFF.